This T cell receptor beta chain was sequenced in a study of T cell responses to AZD1222 COVID-19 vaccine. For the study at large: Second doses were pooled across both intervals (about 4 or about 12 weeks). General observations from the study: Females outnumbered males among donors, who were mostly white British; clonal diversity was possibly underestimated. Baseline seropositivity occurred in only six AZD1222 recipients. Sampling that yielded the repertoires occurred only after the peak T cell response.

About this clone: Its specificity is not known.

In germline, CDR1 is MGHRA, CDR2 YSYEKL. V lost 0 bases and J 2 bases, leaving 10 bases between the germline ends. The CDR3 is made up of 15 amino acids. Clones were read by immunoSEQ multiplex PCR, and TCRdb kept only the in-frame ones, dropping some. The sample consists of some 54,000 clones, around nine tenths of them appearing once. The chain has TRBV4-1 and TRBJ1-2; D not resolved. This TCR was sampled from an adult in good health. The material was peripheral blood, obtained on day 0 of AZD1222 vaccination. The DNA for the CDR3 is TGCGCCAGCAGCCAAGATCCGGGTCAAAACTATGGCTACACCTTC. It yields the protein CASSQDPGQNYGYTF.